This T cell receptor (beta chain) was sequenced in a study of blood T cell repertoires in COVID-19. This clone was found a few times. Sequencing was performed with immunoSEQ multiplex PCR; in TCRdb, only in-frame clones are kept and a portion is missing. The table shows 200,000 to 250,000 clones, with roughly 84% occurring only once. This CDR3 comprises 15 residues. CDR1 is SGHVS, CDR2 FNYEAQ, per germline. Deletions cut 5 bases from V and 1 base from J, with 14 bases between. The chain combines TRBV7-6 with TRBJ1-1; perhaps TRBD1 as D (6 bases). Sequencing input: peripheral blood. The clonotype originates from a man aged 25-45 years with active or convalescent COVID-19. CDR3 protein: CASSETRGSNTEAFF. The CDR3 bases are TGTGCCAGCAGCGAAACCAGGGGCTCGAACACTGAAGCTTTCTTT.